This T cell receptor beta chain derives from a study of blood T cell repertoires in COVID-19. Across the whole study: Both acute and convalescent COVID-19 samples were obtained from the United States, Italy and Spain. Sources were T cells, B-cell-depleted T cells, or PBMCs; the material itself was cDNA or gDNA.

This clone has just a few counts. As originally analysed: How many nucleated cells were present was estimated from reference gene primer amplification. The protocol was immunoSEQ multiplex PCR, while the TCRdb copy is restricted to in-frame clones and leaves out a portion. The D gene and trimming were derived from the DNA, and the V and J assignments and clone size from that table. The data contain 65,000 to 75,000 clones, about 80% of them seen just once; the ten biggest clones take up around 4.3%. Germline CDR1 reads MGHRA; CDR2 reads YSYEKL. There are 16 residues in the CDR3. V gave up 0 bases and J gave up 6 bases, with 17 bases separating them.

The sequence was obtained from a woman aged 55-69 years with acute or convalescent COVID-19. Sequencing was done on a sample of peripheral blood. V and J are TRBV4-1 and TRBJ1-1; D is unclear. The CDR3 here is CASSQDPLLVSAEAFF. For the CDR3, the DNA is TGCGCCAGCAGCCAAGATCCCCTTTTAGTTAGCGCTGAAGCTTTCTTT.